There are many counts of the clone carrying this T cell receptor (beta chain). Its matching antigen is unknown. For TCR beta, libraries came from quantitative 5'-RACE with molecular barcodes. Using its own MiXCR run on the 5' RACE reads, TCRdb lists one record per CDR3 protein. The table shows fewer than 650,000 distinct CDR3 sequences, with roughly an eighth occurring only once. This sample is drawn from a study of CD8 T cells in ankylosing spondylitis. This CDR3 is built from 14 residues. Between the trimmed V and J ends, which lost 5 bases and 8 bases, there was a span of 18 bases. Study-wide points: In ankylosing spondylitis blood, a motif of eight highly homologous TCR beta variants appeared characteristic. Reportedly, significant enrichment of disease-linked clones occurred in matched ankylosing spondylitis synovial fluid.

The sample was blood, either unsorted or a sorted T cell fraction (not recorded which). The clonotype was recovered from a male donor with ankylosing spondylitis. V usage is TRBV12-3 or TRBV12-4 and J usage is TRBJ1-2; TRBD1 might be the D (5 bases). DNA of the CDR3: TGTGCCAGCAGTCCCTTGGAAGGGGTAGGAGGCTACACCTTC. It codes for CASSPLEGVGGYTF.